These 24 T cell receptor beta chains share one sample of origin, sequenced in a study of blood T cell repertoires in COVID-19. Profiling relied on immunoSEQ multiplex PCR, and the TCRdb table lists in-frame clones only, not all of them. The table lists approximately 90,000 clones, less than 90% of them singletons. Material: peripheral blood. The origin of the receptors is a man aged 55 to 69 with acute or convalescent COVID-19.

The chain uses TRBV4-2 and TRBJ2-3; 8 bases are a match to TRBD2. Germline V gene sequence: CDR1 LGHNA, CDR2 YNFKEQ. V was pared by 1 base and J by 0 bases, with 3 bases of the junction left unmatched. The CDR3 contains 16 residues. CDR3 in DNA: TGTGCCAGCAGCCAAGGCGCTAGCGGGAGCACAGATACGCAGTATTTT. The encoded protein is CASSQGASGSTDTQYF.

The V gene is TRBV6-4, the J gene TRBJ1-6; perhaps TRBD1 as D (6 bases). Germline V CDR1 and CDR2: MRHNA, SNTAGT. Trimming left V 2 bases short and J 8 bases short, with 10 bases between. The CDR3 is 14 residues long. The CDR3 sequence is CASSDGQFHSPLHF. DNA of the CDR3: TGTGCCAGCAGTGACGGACAGTTCCATTCACCCCTCCACTTT.

The V call is TRBV19, the J call TRBJ2-7, with D maybe TRBD2 (6 bases). The germline V and J ends were trimmed by 10 bases and 5 bases, with 18 bases remaining between them. This CDR3 has 13 residues. The V gene's germline CDR1 is LNHDA and CDR2 SQIVND (reference sequence). The CDR3 bases are TGTGCCACCAAGGAGGGTGCGAGACACGAGCAGTACTTC. This sequence encodes CATKEGARHEQYF.

J is TRBJ2-7 and V is TRBV2; TRBD1 matches at 9 bases. J lost 0 bases, V lost 4 bases, and 7 bases had no gene match. This CDR3 has 16 residues. Germline V gene sequence: CDR1 SNHLY, CDR2 FYNNEI. This chain's CDR3 is CASSGIDRGSSYEQYF. The CDR3 DNA reads TGTGCCAGCAGTGGAATCGACAGGGGGAGCTCCTACGAGCAGTACTTC.

The rearrangement joins TRBV5-1 to TRBJ2-3; 14 nucleotides line up with TRBD2. The CDR3 is 17 amino acids. The J segment lost 3 bases and the V segment lost 4 bases, leaving 7 bases of the junction unmatched. CDR1 and CDR2 (germline): SGHRS, YFSETQ. The CDR3 region has the DNA TGCGCCAGCAGCCCTTGGACTAGCGGGGGGACGACAGATACGCAGTATTTT. It yields the protein CASSPWTSGGTTDTQYF.

This chain connects TRBV5-1 to TRBJ2-6, with a tentative D call TRBD2 (6 bases). V was shortened by 1 base and J by 0 bases, with 14 bases between the two germline ends. The CDR3 length is 18 residues. Looked up from germline, CDR1 is SGHRS and CDR2 is YFSETQ. The CDR3 DNA is TGCGCCAGCAGCTTGAGGACGGGAGTAGGCTCTGGGGCCAACGTCCTGACTTTC. Protein sequence: CASSLRTGVGSGANVLTF.

The chain links TRBV18 to TRBJ1-2; D is unclear. The CDR3 spans 13 residues. Germline CDR1 reads KGHSH; CDR2 reads LQKENI. V was pared by 3 bases and J by 1 base, with 6 bases between. The CDR3 DNA sequence: TGTGCCAGCTCACCGGACTATAACTATGGCTACACCTTC. Residues: CASSPDYNYGYTF.

The J gene is TRBJ2-3, the V gene TRBV7-2; 8 bases fit TRBD2. This CDR3 is built from 16 residues. Trimming took 1 base from V and 4 from J; bases not matched to a gene: 7. CDR1 and CDR2 (germline): SGHTA, FQGNSA. The CDR3 DNA reads TGTGCCAGCAGCTTAGGGGGCGGGGGGCGCGCAGATACGCAGTATTTT. This gives the protein CASSLGGGGRADTQYF.

The chain carries TRBV7-2 and TRBJ2-3; 8 bases align to TRBD1. Germline values: CDR1 SGHTA, CDR2 FQGNSA. V trimming: 1 base; J trimming: 7 bases; junction bases outside the gene matches: 10. This CDR3 spans 16 amino acids. CDR3 nucleotide sequence: TGTGCCAGCAGCTTAGTGTCGGCAGGGGGCGTAAATACGCAGTATTTT. Translating gives CASSLVSAGGVNTQYF.

This rearrangement joins TRBV30 to TRBJ1-2; D may be TRBD1 (6 bases). Trimming took off 3 bases at V and 4 bases at J, with 15 bases between the two ends. Germline V CDR1 and CDR2: GTSNPN, SVGIG (reference sequence). The CDR3 runs to 14 residues. The CDR3 spells CAWRTKGGPYGYTF. CDR3 nucleotide sequence: TGTGCCTGGAGAACCAAGGGGGGGCCCTATGGCTACACCTTC. The whole variable domain, remainder taken from reference TRBV30 and TRBJ1-2, is SQTIHQWPATLVQPVGSPLSLECTVEGTSNPNLYWYRQAAGRGLQLLFYSVGIGQISSEVPQNLSASRPQDRQFILSSKKLLLSDSGFYLCAWRTKGGPYGYTFGSGTRLTVV.

This clone was seen once. This rearrangement joins TRBV10-1 to TRBJ2-4; TRBD2 matches 16 bases. Per germline, CDR1 WNHNN and CDR2 SYGVQD (reference sequence). J gave up 2 bases and V 8 bases, and 9 bases lay outside the gene matches. The CDR3 is 18 residues long. CDR3 nucleotides: TGCGCCAGCCTGGGACTAGCGGGGGGGCCGAAACCCAAAAACATTCAGTACTTC. It codes for CASLGLAGGPKPKNIQYF.

This clone was detected once. The chain couples TRBV4-1 to TRBJ1-2, with no clear D. Per germline, CDR1 MGHRA and CDR2 YSYEKL. Deletions cut 6 bases from V and 4 bases from J, with 21 bases between. This CDR3 is built from 16 residues. The CDR3 coding sequence is TGCGCCAGCAGTCTATCATCCGGGTTCCTAATCTATGGCTACACCTTC. Amino acid sequence: CASSLSSGFLIYGYTF.

The chain carries TRBV6-5 and TRBJ2-5, with 10 bases that match TRBD2. This CDR3 has 15 residues. Trimming took 7 bases from V and 0 from J; bases not matched to a gene: 5. The germline V gene has CDR1 MNHEY and CDR2 SVGAGI. CDR3 in DNA: TGTGCCAGCATCATAGCGGGAGGCTACCAAGAGACCCAGTACTTC. This encodes CASIIAGGYQETQYF.

As regards this clone: Relative to the germline gene, one junction end is altered; a read error may explain this. The genes are TRBV6-5 and TRBJ1-4; TRBD1 matches 11 bases. The CDR3 runs to 14 residues. From germline, CDR1 is MNHEY and CDR2 SVGAGI. The CDR3 nucleotides read TGCGCTTCGGGACAGGGGGTAACTAATGAAAAACTGTTTTTT. The encoded protein is CASGQGVTNEKLFF.

The CDR3 protein is CASSLEIQYEQYF. The CDR3 DNA follows: TGCGCCAGCAGCTTGGAGATTCAGTACGAGCAGTACTTC. The chain links TRBV5-1 to TRBJ2-7, with D uncertain. CDR1 is SGHRS and CDR2 is YFSETQ in the germline V gene. Trimming cost V 0 bases and J 4 bases, with 8 bases left between them. The length of the CDR3 is 13 residues. The variable domain in full, completed from reference TRBV5-1 and TRBJ2-7, reads KAGVTQTPRYLIKTRGQQVTLSCSPISGHRSVSWYQQTPGQGLQFLFEYFSETQRNKGNFPGRFSGRQFSNSRSEMNVSTLELGDSALYLCASSLEIQYEQYFGPGTRLTVT.

This clone appeared a few times. This rearrangement joins TRBV9 to TRBJ1-6; D not resolved. V was clipped by 4 bases and J by 0 bases, with 8 bases between them. Germline V gene data show CDR1 as SGDLS and CDR2 as YYNGEE. The CDR3 runs to 15 residues. CDR3 residues: CASSLRFSYNSPLHF. The CDR3 DNA sequence: TGTGCCAGCAGCTTGAGGTTCTCCTATAATTCACCCCTCCACTTT.

This chain connects TRBV11-1 to TRBJ2-3, with D unresolved. Trimming shortened V by 2 bases and J by 2 bases, and 8 bases separated the two germline ends. CDR1 is SGHAT, CDR2 FQDESV, per germline (reference sequence). This CDR3 contains 14 residues. The CDR3 region is CASSLLRSTDTQYF. The CDR3 coding sequence is TGTGCCAGCAGCTTATTACGGTCCACAGATACGCAGTATTTT.

The V and J genes are TRBV6-5 and TRBJ2-2, with D perhaps matching TRBD2 (5 bases). The CDR3 totals 12 residues. From germline, CDR1 is MNHEY and CDR2 SVGAGI. V shed 6 bases and J shed 4 bases, with 6 bases lying between them. Here the CDR3 reads CASRDSTGELFF. In DNA, the CDR3 is TGTGCCAGCAGGGACTCCACCGGGGAGCTGTTTTTT.

The genes are TRBV9 and TRBJ2-2; tentative D call: TRBD1 (7 bases). CDR3 length equals 18 residues. V gave up 0 bases and J gave up 4 bases, with 19 bases separating them. Germline V gene lookup returns CDR1 SGDLS and CDR2 YYNGEE. In DNA, the CDR3 is TGTGCCAGCAGCGTAGTAGCCCAGGGGGGTGTCGGCACCGGGGAGCTGTTTTTT. Its translation: CASSVVAQGGVGTGELFF.

V gene TRBV12-3 or TRBV12-4 combines with J gene TRBJ1-1; 9 bases are a match to TRBD1. Trimming at V came to 6 bases and at J to 12 bases, leaving 5 bases not matched to a gene. CDR3 length: 11 residues. The CDR3 spells CASRDRGGTFF. The DNA of the CDR3 is TGTGCCAGCAGGGACAGGGGTGGAACTTTCTTT.

This chain connects TRBV5-1 to TRBJ2-5, with D unclear. This CDR3 comprises 13 residues. The V end lost 0 bases, the J end lost 0 bases, and 3 bases lay between the germline ends. CDR1 is SGHRS and CDR2 is YFSETQ in the germline V gene. Here the CDR3 DNA reads TGCGCCAGCAGCTTGGTAAACCAAGAGACCCAGTACTTC. Amino acids: CASSLVNQETQYF.

As concerns this clone: Relative to the germline gene, one junction end is altered; a read error may explain this. V usage is TRBV3-1 (or the pseudogene TRBV3-2) and J usage is TRBJ1-3; 9 nucleotides align to TRBD1. Germline assignment: CDR1 LGHDT and CDR2 YNNKEL (reference sequence). This CDR3 is 15 amino acids long. CDR3 residues: CSSSRGTGTGNTIYF. CDR3 sequence (DNA): TGTTCCAGCAGCCGCGGGACAGGGACTGGAAACACCATATATTTT.

V usage is TRBV10-3 and J usage is TRBJ2-1; 7 positions match TRBD1. Germline lookup yields CDR1 ENHRY and CDR2 SYGVKD. The junction had 4 bases not matched to a gene; V was cut back by 4 bases and J by 1 base. The CDR3 runs to 15 residues. CDR3 amino acids: CAISAQGESYNEQFF. In DNA, the CDR3 is TGTGCCATCAGTGCCCAGGGGGAATCCTACAATGAGCAGTTCTTC.

This sequence joins TRBV7-8 and TRBJ1-1, with 7 positions matching TRBD1. The V gene end was trimmed by 1 base and the J gene end by 1 base; junction bases not matched to a gene: 3. The germline V gene encodes CDR1 SGHVS and CDR2 FQNEAQ. CDR3 length: 15 residues. Written as DNA, the CDR3 is TGTGCCAGCAGCTTAGTAGCAGGGGGGAACACTGAAGCTTTCTTT. Protein: CASSLVAGGNTEAFF. The entire variable domain, with the rest obtained from reference TRBV7-8 and TRBJ1-1, is as follows: GAGVSQSPRYKVAKRGQDVALRCDPISGHVSLFWYQQALGQGPEFLTYFQNEAQLDKSGLPSDRFFAERPEGSVSTLKIQRTQQEDSAVYLCASSLVAGGNTEAFFGQGTRLTVV.